This T cell receptor beta chain stems from a study of CD8 T cells in Susac syndrome. V dropped 7 bases and J dropped 2; count of bases not matched to a gene: 8. Germline loops: CDR1 MNHNS, CDR2 SASEGT. The CDR3 has 16 amino acids. cDNA came from 0.5 to 1 ug RNA primed by random hexamers. Each CDR3 protein gets one entry after TCRdb re-called the immunoSEQ multiplex PCR reads with MiXCR. Of some 400,000 distinct CDR3 sequences in the sample, approximately 85% are singletons; the top ten hold approximately 0.12%. The chain carries TRBV6-1 and TRBJ2-7; 13 nucleotides align to TRBD2. This clonotype was obtained from a human donor with multiple sclerosis. The sample comprised CD8+ T cells from PBMCs. The DNA of the CDR3 is TGTGCCAGCAACCTACTAGCGGGAGGGCCTCCCTACGAGCAGTACTTC. Translated: CASNLLAGGPPYEQYF.